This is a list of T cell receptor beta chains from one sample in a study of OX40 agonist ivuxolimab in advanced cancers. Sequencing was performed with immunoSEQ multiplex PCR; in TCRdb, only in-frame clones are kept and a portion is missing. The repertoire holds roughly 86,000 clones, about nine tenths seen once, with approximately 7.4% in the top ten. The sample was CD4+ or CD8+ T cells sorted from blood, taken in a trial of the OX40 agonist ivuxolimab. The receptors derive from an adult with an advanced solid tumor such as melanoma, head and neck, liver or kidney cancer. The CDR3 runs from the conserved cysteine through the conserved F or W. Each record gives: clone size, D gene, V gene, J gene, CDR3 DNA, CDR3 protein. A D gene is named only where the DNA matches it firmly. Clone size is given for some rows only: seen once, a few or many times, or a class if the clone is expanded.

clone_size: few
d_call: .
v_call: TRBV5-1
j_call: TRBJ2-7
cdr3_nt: TGCGCCAGCAGCTTGGACAGTGCCTCCTACGAGCAGTACTTC
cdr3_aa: CASSLDSASYEQYF

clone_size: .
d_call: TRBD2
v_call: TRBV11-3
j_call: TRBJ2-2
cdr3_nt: TGTGCCAGCAGCTTTACTAGCGTAGACACCGGGGAGCTGTTTTTT
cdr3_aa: CASSFTSVDTGELFF

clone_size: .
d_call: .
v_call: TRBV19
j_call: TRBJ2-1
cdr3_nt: TGTGCCAGTGGGGCTGCGGGGCCCTACAATGAGCAGTTCTTC
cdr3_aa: CASGAAGPYNEQFF

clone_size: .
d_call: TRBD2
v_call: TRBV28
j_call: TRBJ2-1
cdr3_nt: TGTGCCAGCAGATTTAGCGGGAGCTCCTACAATGAGCAGTTCTTC
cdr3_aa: CASRFSGSSYNEQFF

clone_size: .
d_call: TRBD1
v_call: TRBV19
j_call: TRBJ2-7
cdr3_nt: TGTGCCAGTAGTATCCGGGACAGGGGGTACGAGCAGTACTTC
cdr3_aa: CASSIRDRGYEQYF

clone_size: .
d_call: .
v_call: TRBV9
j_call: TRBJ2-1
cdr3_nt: TGTGCCAGAACGATCATCTACAATGAGCAGTTCTTC
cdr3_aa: CARTIIYNEQFF

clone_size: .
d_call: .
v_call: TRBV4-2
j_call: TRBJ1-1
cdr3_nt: TGTGCCAGCAGCCCAGGGGTCGGGGGCACTGAAGCTTTCTTT
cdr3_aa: CASSPGVGGTEAFF

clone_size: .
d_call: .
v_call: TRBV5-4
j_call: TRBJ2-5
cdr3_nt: TGTGCCAGCCAAAAGGAAGGGCCCCAAGAGACCCAGTACTTC
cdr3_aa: CASQKEGPQETQYF

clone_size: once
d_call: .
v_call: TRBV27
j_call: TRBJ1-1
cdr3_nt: TGTGCCAGCAGTTTAGACAACACTGAAGCTTTCTTT
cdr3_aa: CASSLDNTEAFF

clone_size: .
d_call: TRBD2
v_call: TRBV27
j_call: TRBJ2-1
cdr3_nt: TGTGCCAGCAGACCCTTCGCGGGAGGCCCCAATGAGCAGTTCTTC
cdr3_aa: CASRPFAGGPNEQFF

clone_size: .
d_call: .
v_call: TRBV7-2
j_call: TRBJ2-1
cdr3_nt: TGTGCCAGCAGCTTAACCACCTCCTTAGGGATACTATACAATGAGCAGTTCTTC
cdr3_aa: CASSLTTSLGILYNEQFF

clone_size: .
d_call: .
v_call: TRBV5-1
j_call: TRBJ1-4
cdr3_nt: TGCGCCAGCAGCCCGGGGACAAATGAAAAACTGTTTTTT
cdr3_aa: CASSPGTNEKLFF

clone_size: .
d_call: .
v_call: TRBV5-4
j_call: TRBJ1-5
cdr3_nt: TGTGCCAGCAGCCTGGAGGGGAGCAATCAGCCCCAGCATTTT
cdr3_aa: CASSLEGSNQPQHF

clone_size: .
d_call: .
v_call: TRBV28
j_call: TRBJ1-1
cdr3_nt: TGTGCCAGCAGTTTTGGGGGCCGGGGGTCTGAAGCTTTCTTT
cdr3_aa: CASSFGGRGSEAFF

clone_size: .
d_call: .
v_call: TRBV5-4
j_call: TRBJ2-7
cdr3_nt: TGTGCCAGCAGCTCGCAGGGAAACTCCTACGAGCAGTACTTC
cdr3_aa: CASSSQGNSYEQYF

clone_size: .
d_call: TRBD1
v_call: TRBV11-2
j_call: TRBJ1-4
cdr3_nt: TGTGCCAGCACCTGGGACAGGGGAGAAAAACTGTTTTTT
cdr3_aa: CASTWDRGEKLFF

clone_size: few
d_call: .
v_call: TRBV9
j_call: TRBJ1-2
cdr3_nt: TGTGCCATGCGCCAGAGTAGCTATGGCTACACCTTC
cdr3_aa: CAMRQSSYGYTF

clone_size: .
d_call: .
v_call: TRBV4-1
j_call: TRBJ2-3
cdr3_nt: TGCGCCAGCAGCCATGCGAGGGGGTGGAAGGCAGATACGCAGTATTTT
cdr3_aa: CASSHARGWKADTQYF

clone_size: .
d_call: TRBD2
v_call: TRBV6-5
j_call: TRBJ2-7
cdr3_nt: TGTGCCAGCAGTTTCGACCTGACTAGCGTGAACGAGCAGTACTTC
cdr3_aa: CASSFDLTSVNEQYF

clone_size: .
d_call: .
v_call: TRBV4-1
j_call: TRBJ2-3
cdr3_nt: TGCGCCAGCAGCCAAGATAATCGGCTAGCTAGCACAGATACGCAGTATTTT
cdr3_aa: CASSQDNRLASTDTQYF

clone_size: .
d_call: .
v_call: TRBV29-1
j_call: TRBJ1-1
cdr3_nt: TGCAGCGTTAGGGGTTTAGACACTCTGAACACTGAAGCTTTCTTT
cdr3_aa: CSVRGLDTLNTEAFF

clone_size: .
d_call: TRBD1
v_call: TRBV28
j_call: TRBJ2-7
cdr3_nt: TGTGCCAGCACGACAGGGGGAGCCTACGAGCAGTACTTC
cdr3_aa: CASTTGGAYEQYF

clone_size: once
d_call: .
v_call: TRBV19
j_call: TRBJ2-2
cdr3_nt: TGTGCCAGTAGCCCCCTTTCGACAGGCGCGAACACCGGGGAGCTGTTTTTT
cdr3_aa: CASSPLSTGANTGELFF